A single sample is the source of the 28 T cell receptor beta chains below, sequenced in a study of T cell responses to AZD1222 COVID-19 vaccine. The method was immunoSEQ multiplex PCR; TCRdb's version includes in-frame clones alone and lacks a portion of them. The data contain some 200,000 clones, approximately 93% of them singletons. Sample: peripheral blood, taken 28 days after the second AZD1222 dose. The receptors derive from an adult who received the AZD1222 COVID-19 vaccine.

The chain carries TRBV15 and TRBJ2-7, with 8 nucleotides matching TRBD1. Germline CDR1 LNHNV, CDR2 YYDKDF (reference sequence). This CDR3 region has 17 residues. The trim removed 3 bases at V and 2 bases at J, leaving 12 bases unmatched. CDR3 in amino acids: CATSSSDRDRRTYEQYF. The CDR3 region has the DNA TGTGCCACCAGCAGCAGTGACCGGGACAGGCGAACCTACGAGCAGTACTTC.

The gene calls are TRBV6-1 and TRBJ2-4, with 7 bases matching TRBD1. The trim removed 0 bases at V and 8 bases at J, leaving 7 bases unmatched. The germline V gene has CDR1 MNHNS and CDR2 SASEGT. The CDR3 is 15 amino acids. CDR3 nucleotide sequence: TGTGCCAGCAGTGAAGCAGCTGGAACAGGGGACATTCAGTACTTC. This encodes CASSEAAGTGDIQYF.

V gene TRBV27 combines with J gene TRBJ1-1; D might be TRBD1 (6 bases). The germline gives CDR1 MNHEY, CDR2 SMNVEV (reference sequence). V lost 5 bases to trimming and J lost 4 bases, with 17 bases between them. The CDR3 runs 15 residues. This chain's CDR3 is CASSRLIQGITEAFF. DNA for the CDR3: TGTGCCAGCAGTCGTCTCATCCAGGGGATCACTGAAGCTTTCTTT.

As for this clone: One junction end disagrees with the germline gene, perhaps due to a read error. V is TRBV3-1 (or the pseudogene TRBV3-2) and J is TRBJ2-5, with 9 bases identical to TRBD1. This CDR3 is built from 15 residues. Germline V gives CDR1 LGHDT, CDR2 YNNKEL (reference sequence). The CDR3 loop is CASTQGGQGKKTQYF. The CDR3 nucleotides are TGTGCCAGCACCCAAGGGGGACAGGGAAAAAAGACCCAGTACTTC.

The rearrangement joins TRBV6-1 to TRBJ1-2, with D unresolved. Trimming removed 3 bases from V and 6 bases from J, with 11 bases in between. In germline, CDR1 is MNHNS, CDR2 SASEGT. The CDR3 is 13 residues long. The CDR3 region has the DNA TGTGCCAGCAGTGAGTATCGGACCCATGGCTACACCTTC. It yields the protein CASSEYRTHGYTF.

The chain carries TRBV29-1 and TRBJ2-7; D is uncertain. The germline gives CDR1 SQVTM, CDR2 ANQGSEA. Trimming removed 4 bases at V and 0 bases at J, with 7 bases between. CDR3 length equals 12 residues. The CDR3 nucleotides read TGCAGCGTTGTTATGTCCTCCTACGAGCAGTACTTC. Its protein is CSVVMSSYEQYF.

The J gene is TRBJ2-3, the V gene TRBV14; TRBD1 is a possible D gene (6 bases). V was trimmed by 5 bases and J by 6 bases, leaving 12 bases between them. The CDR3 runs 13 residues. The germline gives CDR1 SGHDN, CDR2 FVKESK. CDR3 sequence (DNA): TGTGCCAGCAGCGTCAGGGGTGCGGATACGCAGTATTTT. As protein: CASSVRGADTQYF.

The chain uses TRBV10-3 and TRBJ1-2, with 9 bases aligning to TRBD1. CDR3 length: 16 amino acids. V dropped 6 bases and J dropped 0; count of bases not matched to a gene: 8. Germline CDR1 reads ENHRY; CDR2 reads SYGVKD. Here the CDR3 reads CAIRTDRGTPNYGYTF. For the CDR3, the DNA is TGTGCCATCAGAACGGACAGGGGAACTCCTAACTATGGCTACACCTTC.

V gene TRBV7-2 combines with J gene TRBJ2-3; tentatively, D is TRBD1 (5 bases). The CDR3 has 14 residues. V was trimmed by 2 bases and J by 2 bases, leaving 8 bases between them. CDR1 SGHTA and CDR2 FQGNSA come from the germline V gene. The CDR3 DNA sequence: TGTGCCAGCAGCTTATTGACAGTCACAGATACGCAGTATTTT. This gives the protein CASSLLTVTDTQYF.

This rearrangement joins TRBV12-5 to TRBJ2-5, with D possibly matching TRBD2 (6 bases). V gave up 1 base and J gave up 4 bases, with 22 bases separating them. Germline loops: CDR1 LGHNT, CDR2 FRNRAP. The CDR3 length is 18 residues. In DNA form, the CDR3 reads TGTGCTAGTGGTTTGGCCTTGGCGGCGGGGATATTACCAGAGACCCAGTACTTC. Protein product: CASGLALAAGILPETQYF. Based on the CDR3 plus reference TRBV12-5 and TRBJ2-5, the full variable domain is DARVTQTPRHKVTEMGQEVTMRCQPILGHNTVFWYRQTMMQGLELLAYFRNRAPLDDSGMPKDRFSAEMPDATLATLKIQPSEPRDSAVYFCASGLALAAGILPETQYFGPGTRLLVL.

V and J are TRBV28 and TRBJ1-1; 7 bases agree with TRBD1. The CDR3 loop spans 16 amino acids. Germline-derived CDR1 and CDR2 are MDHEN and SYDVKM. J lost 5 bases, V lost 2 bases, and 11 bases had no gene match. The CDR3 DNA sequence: TGTGCCAGCAGTTTAACAGGGACAGCCCGGAGGACTGAAGCTTTCTTT. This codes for CASSLTGTARRTEAFF.

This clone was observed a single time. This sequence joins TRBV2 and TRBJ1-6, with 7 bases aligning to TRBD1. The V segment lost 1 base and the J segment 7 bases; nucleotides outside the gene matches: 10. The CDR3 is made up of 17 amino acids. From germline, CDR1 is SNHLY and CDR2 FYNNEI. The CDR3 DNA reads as TGTGCCAGCAGTGAAGGAAGGGGTAGGGGGCCAAATTCACCCCTCCACTTT. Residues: CASSEGRGRGPNSPLHF.

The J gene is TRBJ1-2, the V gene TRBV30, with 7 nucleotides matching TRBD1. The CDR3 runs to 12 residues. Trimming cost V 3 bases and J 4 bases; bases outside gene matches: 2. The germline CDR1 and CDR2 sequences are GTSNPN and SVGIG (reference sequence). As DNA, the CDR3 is TGTGCCTGGAGCGGGACAGCCTATGGCTACACCTTC. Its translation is CAWSGTAYGYTF.

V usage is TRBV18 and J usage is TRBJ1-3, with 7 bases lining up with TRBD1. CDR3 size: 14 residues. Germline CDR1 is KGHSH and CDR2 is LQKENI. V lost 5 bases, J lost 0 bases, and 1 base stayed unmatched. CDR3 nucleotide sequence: TGTGCCAGCTCAGACAGGGCCTCTGGAAACACCATATATTTT. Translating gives CASSDRASGNTIYF. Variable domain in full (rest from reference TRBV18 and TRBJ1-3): NAGVMQNPRHLVRRRGQEARLRCSPMKGHSHVYWYRQLPEEGLKFMVYLQKENIIDESGMPKERFSAEFPKEGPSILRIQQVVRGDSAAYFCASSDRASGNTIYFGEGSWLTVV.

The CDR3 bases are TGTGCCAGTAGTATCCTAGGTAGCAATCAGCCCCAGCATTTT. It yields the protein CASSILGSNQPQHF. The rearrangement joins TRBV19 to TRBJ1-5; D call uncertain. CDR3 length: 14 amino acids. Trimming removed 3 bases from V and 0 bases from J, with 6 bases in between. Germline V gene lookup returns CDR1 LNHDA and CDR2 SQIVND (reference sequence).

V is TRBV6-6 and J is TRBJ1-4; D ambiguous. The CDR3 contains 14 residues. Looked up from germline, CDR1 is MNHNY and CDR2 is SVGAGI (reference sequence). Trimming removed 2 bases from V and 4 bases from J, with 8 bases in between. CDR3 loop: CASSYGQNNEKLFF. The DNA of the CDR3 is TGTGCCAGCAGTTACGGTCAGAATAATGAAAAACTGTTTTTT.

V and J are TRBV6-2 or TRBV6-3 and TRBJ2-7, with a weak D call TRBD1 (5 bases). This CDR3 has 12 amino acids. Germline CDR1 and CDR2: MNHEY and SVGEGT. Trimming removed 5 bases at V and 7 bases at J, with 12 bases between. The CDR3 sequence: CASSPTDEEQYF. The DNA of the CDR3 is TGTGCCAGCAGTCCGACAGATGAGGAGCAGTACTTC.

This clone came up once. For the CDR3, the DNA is TGCGCCAGCAGCCAGGCTTTAGGTGGGTCACCCCTCCACTTT. Translation: CASSQALGGSPLHF. This chain uses TRBV4-1 with TRBJ1-6; the D is unclear. V lost 3 bases and J 10 bases, leaving 13 bases between the germline ends. The CDR3 has 14 residues. The V gene's germline CDR1 is MGHRA and CDR2 YSYEKL.

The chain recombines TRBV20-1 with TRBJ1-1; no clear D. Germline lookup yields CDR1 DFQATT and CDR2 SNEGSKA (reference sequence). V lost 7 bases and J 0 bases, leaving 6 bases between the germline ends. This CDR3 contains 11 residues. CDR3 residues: CSVALNTEAFF. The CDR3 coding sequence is TGCAGTGTGGCGTTGAACACTGAAGCTTTCTTT.

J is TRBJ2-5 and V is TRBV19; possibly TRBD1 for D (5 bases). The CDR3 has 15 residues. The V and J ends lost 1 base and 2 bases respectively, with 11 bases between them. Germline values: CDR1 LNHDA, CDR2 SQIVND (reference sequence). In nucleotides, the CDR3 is TGTGCCAGTAGTATAGGAGACAGAGAACAAGAGACCCAGTACTTC. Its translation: CASSIGDREQETQYF.

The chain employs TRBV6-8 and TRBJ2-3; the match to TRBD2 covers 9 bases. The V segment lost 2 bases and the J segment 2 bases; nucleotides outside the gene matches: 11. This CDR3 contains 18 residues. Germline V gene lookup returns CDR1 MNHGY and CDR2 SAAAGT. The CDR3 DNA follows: TGTGCCAGCAGTTACCGCCTAGTAGCGGGGGATCCCACAGATACGCAGTATTTT. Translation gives CASSYRLVAGDPTDTQYF.

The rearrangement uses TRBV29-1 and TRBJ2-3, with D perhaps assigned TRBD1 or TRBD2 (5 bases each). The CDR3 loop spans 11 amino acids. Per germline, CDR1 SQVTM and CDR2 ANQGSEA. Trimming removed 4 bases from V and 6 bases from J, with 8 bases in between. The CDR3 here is CSVAGTDTQYF. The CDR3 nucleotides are TGCAGCGTTGCAGGGACCGATACGCAGTATTTT.

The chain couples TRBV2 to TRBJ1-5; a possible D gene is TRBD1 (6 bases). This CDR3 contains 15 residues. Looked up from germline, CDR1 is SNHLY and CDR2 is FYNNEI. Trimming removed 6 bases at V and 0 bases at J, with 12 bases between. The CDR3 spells CASRPRDTSNQPQHF. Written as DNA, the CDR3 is TGTGCCAGCAGGCCCAGGGACACTAGCAATCAGCCCCAGCATTTT.

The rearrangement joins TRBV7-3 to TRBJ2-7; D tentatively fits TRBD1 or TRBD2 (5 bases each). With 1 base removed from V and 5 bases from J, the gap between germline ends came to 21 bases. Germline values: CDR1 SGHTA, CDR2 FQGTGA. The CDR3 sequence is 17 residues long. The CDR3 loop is CASSLNRPGTPGDEQYF. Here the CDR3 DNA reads TGTGCCAGCAGCTTAAACCGCCCAGGGACCCCCGGGGACGAGCAGTACTTC.

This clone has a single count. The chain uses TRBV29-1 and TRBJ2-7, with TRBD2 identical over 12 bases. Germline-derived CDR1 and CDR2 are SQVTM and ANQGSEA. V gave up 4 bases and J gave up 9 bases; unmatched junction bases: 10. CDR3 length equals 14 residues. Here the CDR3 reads CSVGPSGGANVQYF. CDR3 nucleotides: TGCAGCGTTGGTCCTAGCGGGGGGGCTAATGTGCAGTACTTC.

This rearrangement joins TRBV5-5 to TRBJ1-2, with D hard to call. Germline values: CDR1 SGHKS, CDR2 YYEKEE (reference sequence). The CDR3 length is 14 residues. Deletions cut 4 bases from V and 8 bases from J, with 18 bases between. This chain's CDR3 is CASSAGPGLWGYTF. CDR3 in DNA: TGTGCCAGCAGCGCGGGCCCTGGGCTATGGGGCTACACCTTC. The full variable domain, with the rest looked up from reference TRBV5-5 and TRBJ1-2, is DAGVTQSPTHLIKTRGQQVTLRCSPISGHKSVSWYQQVLGQGPQFIFQYYEKEERGRGNFPDRFSARQFPNYSSELNVNALLLGDSALYLCASSAGPGLWGYTFGSGTRLTVV.

Here the CDR3 reads CASSLPQTAEQYF. The CDR3 DNA sequence: TGTGCCAGCAGCTTGCCCCAGACCGCCGAGCAGTACTTC. The chain employs TRBV5-4 and TRBJ2-7; D gene ambiguous. The CDR3 consists of 13 residues. Trimming left V 1 base short and J 6 bases short, with 11 bases between. CDR1 is SGHNT, CDR2 YYREEE, per germline (reference sequence).

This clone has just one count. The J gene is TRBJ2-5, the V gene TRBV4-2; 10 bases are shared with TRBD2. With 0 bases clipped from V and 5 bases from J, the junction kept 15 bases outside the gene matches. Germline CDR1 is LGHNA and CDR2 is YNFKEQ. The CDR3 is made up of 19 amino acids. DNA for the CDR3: TGTGCCAGCAGCCAAGATATCCTAGCGGGGGTCCTCACGGGCGAGACCCAGTACTTC. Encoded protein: CASSQDILAGVLTGETQYF.